This is a list of T cell receptor beta chains from one sample in a study of cytomegalovirus exposure and HLA in healthy donors. Clones were read by immunoSEQ multiplex PCR, and TCRdb kept only the in-frame ones, dropping some. In the table there are some 99,000 clones, 80% to 85% of which are singletons. The sequenced sample consisted of PBMCs. All receptors come from a woman aged 25 to 39 in good health and CMV-seronegative. The CDR3 runs from the conserved cysteine through the conserved F or W. Fields, in order: V gene, J gene, D gene, clone size, CDR3 protein. The D gene is left open where the match is weak. For some rows the clone size is stated as once, few or many, or as a class when expanded; others skip it.

TRBV29-1	TRBJ2-5	TRBD1	few	CSVDPGQGRSGETQYF
TRBV7-9	TRBJ1-1	-	-	CASSLVGVNTEAFF
TRBV28	TRBJ1-4	-	-	CASTTTRRELFF
TRBV6-6	TRBJ2-3	-	-	CASRDRPERTNTQYF
TRBV6-5	TRBJ2-7	TRBD1	few	CASSYFWDRGSYEQYF
TRBV5-6	TRBJ2-1	-	-	CASSLDLGRSYNEQFF
TRBV5-6	TRBJ1-5	TRBD1	-	CASSLQGTRYQPQHF
TRBV4-1	TRBJ2-5	-	-	CASSPAVIANSQETQYF
TRBV7-9	TRBJ1-3	-	-	CASRGAGTGNTIYF
TRBV19	TRBJ1-1	-	-	CASSIVVQAPEAFF
TRBV2	TRBJ1-5	TRBD1	-	CASQTGVNQPQHF
TRBV27	TRBJ2-5	TRBD1	-	CASSTPRQGLETQYF
TRBV5-6	TRBJ2-3	TRBD2	once	CASSRQSGGRDTQYF
TRBV6-1	TRBJ2-5	TRBD2	few	CASITGGPGETQYF
TRBV25-1	TRBJ2-3	TRBD2	-	CASSAGTSIDTQYF
TRBV5-1	TRBJ2-1	TRBD2	-	CASSLGGLAIYNEQFF
TRBV6-4	TRBJ2-3	-	-	CASSDSAGGATDTQYF
TRBV18	TRBJ2-7	TRBD1	-	CASSPKGQGVEQYF
TRBV7-2	TRBJ2-2	-	-	CASSLGGTSNTGELFF
TRBV12-5	TRBJ2-7	-	-	CASGLVDRSSYEQYF
TRBV9	TRBJ1-4	TRBD1	-	CASSGRGRDSGPEKLFF
TRBV7-2	TRBJ2-7	TRBD1	-	CASSFGTGRHEQYF
TRBV10-3	TRBJ2-3	TRBD2	-	CAIRNTVAGVSTDTQYF
TRBV7-8	TRBJ1-2	-	-	CASSLTGYGYTF
TRBV27	TRBJ2-7	-	-	CASRGGSYEQYF
TRBV18	TRBJ1-1	TRBD1	-	CASSPGDRGLFAEAFF
TRBV27	TRBJ2-1	-	-	CASSYSRYNEQFF
TRBV6-6	TRBJ1-4	-	-	CASGTGVGATNEKLFF
TRBV6-1	TRBJ2-7	-	-	CASSEEQAYEQYF
TRBV10-3	TRBJ2-1	TRBD2	-	CAISETGGPGEQFF
TRBV11-3	TRBJ2-3	-	-	CASSPRGAEGGKDTQYF
TRBV10-3	TRBJ2-3	-	-	CAISDSGFGQYF
TRBV4-3	TRBJ2-1	TRBD2	-	CASSQVYLAGYNEQFF
TRBV7-2	TRBJ1-2	TRBD1	-	CASARGRQGEGYTF
TRBV9	TRBJ2-1	TRBD2	-	CASSGLAGGRVYEQFF
TRBV5-1	TRBJ2-2	-	-	CASSLQGGFGTGELFF
TRBV12-5	TRBJ1-2	-	once	CASGPPFGGFYGYTF
TRBV7-6	TRBJ2-2	TRBD2	-	CASSLALAGGRTGELFF
TRBV5-1	TRBJ2-1	TRBD2	-	CASGLAGGTDEQFF
TRBV7-9	TRBJ2-7	-	-	CSSSLGEGRGMYEQYF
TRBV27	TRBJ2-3	-	-	CASSFAGEDTQYF
TRBV4-1	TRBJ2-7	TRBD2	-	CASSQGGLAGPSYEQYF
TRBV5-8	TRBJ2-5	-	-	CASSLVVVGGETQYF
TRBV4-2	TRBJ2-7	-	-	CASSQAYGSLGYEQYF
TRBV27	TRBJ2-4	TRBD2	-	CASSFLAGGPEGLAKNIQYF
TRBV5-5	TRBJ1-1	TRBD1	-	CASSSTGATEAFF
TRBV6-5	TRBJ1-2	TRBD1	-	CASSYRPVGQGYGYTF
TRBV29-1	TRBJ2-6	-	-	CSVGAASGANVLTF
TRBV6-1	TRBJ1-5	-	-	CASSEGTGKYQPQHF
TRBV9	TRBJ1-5	-	-	CASSGGGSNQPQHF
TRBV2	TRBJ1-1	-	-	CASSDRGTEAFF
TRBV6-6	TRBJ2-5	TRBD2	once	CASSPPSGGRETQYF
TRBV4-3	TRBJ1-1	-	-	CASSQDAGNTEAFF
TRBV7-2	TRBJ2-7	-	few	CASSTGLLNEQYF
TRBV18	TRBJ1-2	-	once	CASSPRPGEEANYGYTF